This T cell receptor (beta chain) was observed in a study of T cell responses to AZD1222 COVID-19 vaccine. This clone was detected only a few times. Antigen unknown. Assay: immunoSEQ multiplex PCR; the TCRdb copy retains only in-frame clones and omits some. The table has 150,000 to 200,000 clones, around 94% seen once. The study's findings and limits: Females outnumbered males among donors, who were mostly white British; clonal diversity was possibly underestimated. Distributed over spike, vaccine-associated CD4 TCRs predominated at 160-218 and 743-854. Two doses of AZD1222 preceded a rise in Spike-specific TCR breadth and depth. Reportedly, close to half of spike-specific TCRs are directed against unmutated variant regions.

The TCR sequence derives from an adult in good health. Sample: peripheral blood, taken on day 0 of AZD1222 vaccination.

The CDR3 is CASSSGLAGEEQYF. The CDR3, as DNA: TGCGCCAGCAGCTCCGGACTAGCGGGAGAGGAGCAGTACTTC. This rearrangement joins TRBV5-1 to TRBJ2-7, with 13 bases aligning to TRBD2. The CDR3 sequence is 14 residues long. Germline values: CDR1 SGHRS, CDR2 YFSETQ. V shed 3 bases, J shed 7 bases, and the junction held 4 bases outside the gene matches. Looking up the rest from reference TRBV5-1 and TRBJ2-7 gives the full variable domain: KAGVTQTPRYLIKTRGQQVTLSCSPISGHRSVSWYQQTPGQGLQFLFEYFSETQRNKGNFPGRFSGRQFSNSRSEMNVSTLELGDSALYLCASSSGLAGEEQYFGPGTRLTVT.